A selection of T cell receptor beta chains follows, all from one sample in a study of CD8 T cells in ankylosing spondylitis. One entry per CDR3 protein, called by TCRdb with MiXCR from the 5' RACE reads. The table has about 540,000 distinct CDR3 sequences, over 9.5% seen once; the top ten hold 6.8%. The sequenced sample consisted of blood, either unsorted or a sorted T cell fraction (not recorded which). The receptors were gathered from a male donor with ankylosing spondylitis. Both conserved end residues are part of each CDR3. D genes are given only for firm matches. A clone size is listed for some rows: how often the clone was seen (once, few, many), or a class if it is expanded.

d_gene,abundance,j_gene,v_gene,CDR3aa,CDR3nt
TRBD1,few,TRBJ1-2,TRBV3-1,CASSQVRQGALPTF,TGTGCCAGCAGCCAAGTCAGGCAGGGGGCCTTGCCCACCTTC
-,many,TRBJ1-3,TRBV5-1,CASSLAIGDSSGNTIYF,TGCGCCAGCAGCTTGGCCATTGGGGATTCATCTGGAAACACCATATATTTT
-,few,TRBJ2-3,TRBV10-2,CATRWGTDTQYF,TGCGCCACCCGGTGGGGAACAGATACGCAGTATTTT
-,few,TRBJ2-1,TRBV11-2,CASSVTRGYNEQFF,TGTGCCAGCAGCGTGACTAGGGGATACAATGAGCAGTTCTTC
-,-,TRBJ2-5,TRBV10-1,CASSEGAIQETQYF,TGCGCCAGCAGTGAAGGAGCGATCCAAGAGACCCAGTACTTC
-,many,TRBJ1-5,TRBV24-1,CATAEFGSQPQHF,TGTGCCACCGCAGAATTCGGCAGTCAGCCCCAGCATTTT
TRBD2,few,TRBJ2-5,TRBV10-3,CATGLASQTQYF,TGTGCCACCGGACTAGCGAGTCAGACCCAGTACTTC
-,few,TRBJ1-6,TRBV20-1,CSARGGGPTLNSPLHF,TGCAGTGCTAGAGGAGGCGGGCCGACCTTAAATTCACCCCTCCACTTT
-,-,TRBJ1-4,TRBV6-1,CASADGPTNEKLFF,TGTGCCAGCGCCGACGGACCGACTAATGAAAAACTGTTTTTT
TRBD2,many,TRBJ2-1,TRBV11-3,CASSFNGLAGFHGEQFF,TGTGCCAGCAGCTTCAACGGACTAGCGGGATTTCATGGTGAGCAGTTCTTC
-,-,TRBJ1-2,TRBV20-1,CSSVWGIHGYTF,TGCAGCTCAGTTTGGGGTATCCATGGCTACACCTTC
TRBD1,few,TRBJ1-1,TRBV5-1,CASRGQRELNTEAFF,TGCGCCAGCAGGGGACAGAGAGAGTTGAACACTGAAGCTTTCTTT
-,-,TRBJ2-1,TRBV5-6,CASSLARTDSYNEQFF,TGTGCCAGCAGCTTGGCCCGGACAGACTCCTACAATGAGCAGTTCTTC
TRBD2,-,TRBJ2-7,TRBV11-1,CASSVVRGGGRGSYEQYF,TGTGCCAGCAGCGTGGTGAGGGGTGGCGGGAGAGGTTCCTACGAGCAGTACTTC
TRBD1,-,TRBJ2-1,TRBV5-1,CASSQRQGDSYNEQFF,TGCGCCAGCAGCCAACGACAGGGAGACTCCTACAATGAGCAGTTCTTC
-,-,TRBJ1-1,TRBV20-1,CSARDDSGNTEAFF,TGCAGTGCTAGAGATGACAGCGGGAACACTGAAGCTTTCTTT
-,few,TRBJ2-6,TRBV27,CALPGGAGANVLTF,TGTGCCCTCCCCGGTGGGGCTGGGGCCAACGTCCTGACTTTC
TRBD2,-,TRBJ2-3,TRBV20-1,CSALAGDTQYF,TGCAGTGCTTTAGCGGGAGATACGCAGTATTTT
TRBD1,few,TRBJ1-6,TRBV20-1,CSARDGDRVPFNSPLHF,TGCAGTGCTAGAGACGGGGACAGGGTTCCTTTTAATTCACCCCTCCACTTT
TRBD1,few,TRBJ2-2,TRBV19,CASSGQGTTGELFF,TGTGCCAGTAGTGGACAGGGGACCACCGGGGAGCTGTTTTTT
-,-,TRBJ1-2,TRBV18,CASSPLTGSNGYTF,TGTGCCAGCTCACCACTAACAGGTTCTAATGGCTACACCTTC
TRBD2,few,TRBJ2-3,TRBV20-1,CSARAILGGVSAADTQYF,TGCAGTGCTAGAGCAATCCTTGGGGGGGTTTCCGCTGCAGATACGCAGTATTTT
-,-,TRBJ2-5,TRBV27,CASSPGSGGQTQYF,TGTGCCAGCAGCCCGGGCTCGGGCGGACAGACCCAGTACTTC
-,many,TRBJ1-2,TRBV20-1,CSASDNYGYTF,TGCAGTGCTTCAGATAACTATGGCTACACCTTC
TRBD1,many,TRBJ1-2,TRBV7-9,CASSSQGVRYGYTF,TGTGCCAGCAGCAGCCAGGGGGTTCGATATGGCTACACCTTC
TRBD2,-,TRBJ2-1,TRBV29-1,CSASGTSLLNEQFF,TGCAGCGCCTCCGGGACTAGCTTGTTGAATGAGCAGTTCTTC
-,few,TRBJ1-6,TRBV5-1,CASSLGQPNSPLHF,TGCGCCAGCAGCCTCGGACAGCCCAATTCACCCCTCCACTTT
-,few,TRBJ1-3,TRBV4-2,CASSRDGSGNTIYF,TGTGCCAGCAGCCGAGATGGGTCTGGAAACACCATATATTTT
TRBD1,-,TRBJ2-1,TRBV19,CASRGTGMNEQFF,TGTGCCAGTAGGGGGACAGGGATGAATGAGCAGTTCTTC
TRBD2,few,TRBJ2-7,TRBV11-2,CASSLGTSGDYEQYF,TGTGCCAGCAGCTTAGGTACTAGCGGAGACTACGAGCAGTACTTC
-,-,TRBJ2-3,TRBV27,CASSLAFLGGFITDTQYF,TGTGCCAGCAGTTTAGCCTTTTTAGGGGGGTTTATCACAGATACGCAGTATTTT
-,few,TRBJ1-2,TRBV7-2,CASHPGRQLNYGYTF,TGTGCCAGCCATCCCGGACGGCAGTTAAACTATGGCTACACCTTC
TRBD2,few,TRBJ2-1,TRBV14,CASSQDRGREDPYNEQFF,TGTGCCAGCAGCCAAGATCGGGGGCGGGAGGACCCCTACAATGAGCAGTTCTTC
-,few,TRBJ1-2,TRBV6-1,CASSLEEDPNYGYTF,TGTGCCAGCAGTCTAGAGGAGGATCCTAACTATGGCTACACCTTC
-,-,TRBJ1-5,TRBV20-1,CSASPTGGKYQPQHF,TGCAGTGCTAGTCCGACAGGTGGAAAGTATCAGCCCCAGCATTTT
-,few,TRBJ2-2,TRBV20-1,CSAPGNTGELFF,TGCAGTGCTCCGGGGAACACCGGGGAGCTGTTTTTT
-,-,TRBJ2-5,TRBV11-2,CASSLVFQNRQETQYF,TGTGCCAGCAGCTTAGTCTTCCAGAACCGACAAGAGACCCAGTACTTC
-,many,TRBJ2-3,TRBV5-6,CASSLVYGVDTQYF,TGTGCCAGCAGCCTTGTTTATGGGGTGGATACGCAGTATTTT
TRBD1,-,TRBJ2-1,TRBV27,CASSSLQGAPYNEQFF,TGTGCCAGCAGTTCGCTACAGGGGGCACCCTACAATGAGCAGTTCTTC
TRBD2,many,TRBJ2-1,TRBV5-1,CASRATTSGSDEQFF,TGCGCCAGCAGGGCGACTACTAGCGGGAGCGATGAGCAGTTCTTC